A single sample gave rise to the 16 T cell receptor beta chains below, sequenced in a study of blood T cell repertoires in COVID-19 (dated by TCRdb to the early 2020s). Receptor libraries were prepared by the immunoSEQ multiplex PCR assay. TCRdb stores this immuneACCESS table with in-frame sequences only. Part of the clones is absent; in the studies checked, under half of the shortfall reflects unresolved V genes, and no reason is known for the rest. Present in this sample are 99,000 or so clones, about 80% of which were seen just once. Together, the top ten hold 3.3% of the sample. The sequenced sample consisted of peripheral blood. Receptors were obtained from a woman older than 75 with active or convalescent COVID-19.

CDR3 residues: CASSYPGGLDTQYF. The CDR3 DNA reads as TGTGCCAGCAGTTACCCAGGGGGGCTGGATACGCAGTATTTT. V and J are TRBV6-5 and TRBJ2-3; perhaps TRBD1 as D (7 bases). The CDR3 length is 14 residues. In germline, CDR1 is MNHEY, CDR2 SVGAGI. V lost 2 bases and J lost 6, with 12 bases in between.

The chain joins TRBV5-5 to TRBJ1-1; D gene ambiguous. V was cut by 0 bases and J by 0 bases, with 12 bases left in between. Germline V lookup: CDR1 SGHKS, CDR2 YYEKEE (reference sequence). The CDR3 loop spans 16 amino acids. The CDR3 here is CASSLVGRNMNTEAFF. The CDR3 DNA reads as TGTGCCAGCAGCTTGGTAGGGAGGAACATGAACACTGAAGCTTTCTTT. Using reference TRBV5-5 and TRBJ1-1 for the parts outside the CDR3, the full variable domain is DAGVTQSPTHLIKTRGQQVTLRCSPISGHKSVSWYQQVLGQGPQFIFQYYEKEERGRGNFPDRFSARQFPNYSSELNVNALLLGDSALYLCASSLVGRNMNTEAFFGQGTRLTVV.

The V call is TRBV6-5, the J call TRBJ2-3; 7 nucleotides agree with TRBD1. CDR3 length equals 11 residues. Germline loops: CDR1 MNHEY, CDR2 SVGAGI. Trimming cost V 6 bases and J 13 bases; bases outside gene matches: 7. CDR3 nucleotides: TGTGCCAGCAGCAACCGGGACAGAAAGTATTTT. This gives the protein CASSNRDRKYF.

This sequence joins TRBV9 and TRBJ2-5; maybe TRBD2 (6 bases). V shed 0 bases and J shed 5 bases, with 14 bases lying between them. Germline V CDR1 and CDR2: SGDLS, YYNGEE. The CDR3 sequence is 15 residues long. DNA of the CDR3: TGTGCCAGCAGCGTAGTTTTGGGGGGAGTGGAGACCCAGTACTTC. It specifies CASSVVLGGVETQYF.

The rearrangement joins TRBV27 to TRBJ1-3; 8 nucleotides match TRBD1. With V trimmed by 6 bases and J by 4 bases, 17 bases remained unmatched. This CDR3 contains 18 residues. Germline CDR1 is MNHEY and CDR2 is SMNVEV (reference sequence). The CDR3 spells CASSPGVGRGLQGNTIYF. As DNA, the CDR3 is TGTGCCAGCAGCCCCGGGGTCGGCAGGGGGCTACAGGGAAACACCATATATTTT.

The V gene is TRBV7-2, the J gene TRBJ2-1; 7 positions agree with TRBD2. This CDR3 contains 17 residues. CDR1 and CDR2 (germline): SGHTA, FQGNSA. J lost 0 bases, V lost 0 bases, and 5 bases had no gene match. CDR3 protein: CASSLAVSGSSYNEQFF. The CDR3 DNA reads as TGTGCCAGCAGCTTAGCTGTTAGCGGGTCCTCCTACAATGAGCAGTTCTTC.

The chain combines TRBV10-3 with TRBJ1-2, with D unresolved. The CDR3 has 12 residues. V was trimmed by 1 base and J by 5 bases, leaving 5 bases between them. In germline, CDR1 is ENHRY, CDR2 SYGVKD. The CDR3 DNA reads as TGTGCCATCAGTGAGTTCCCTTATGGCTACACCTTC. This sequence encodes CAISEFPYGYTF.

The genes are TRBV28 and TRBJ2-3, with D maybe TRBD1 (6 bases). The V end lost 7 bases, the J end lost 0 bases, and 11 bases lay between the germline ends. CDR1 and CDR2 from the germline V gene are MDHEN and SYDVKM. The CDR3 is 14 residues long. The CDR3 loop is CASIRQASTDTQYF. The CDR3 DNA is TGTGCCAGCATCCGACAGGCTAGCACAGATACGCAGTATTTT.

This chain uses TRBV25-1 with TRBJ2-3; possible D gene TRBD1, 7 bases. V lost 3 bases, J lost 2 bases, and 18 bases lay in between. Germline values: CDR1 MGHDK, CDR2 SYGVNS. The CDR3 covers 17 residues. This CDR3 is CASSEGGRGTFTDTQYF. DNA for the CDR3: TGTGCCAGCAGTGAGGGCGGCAGGGGGACTTTCACAGATACGCAGTATTTT.

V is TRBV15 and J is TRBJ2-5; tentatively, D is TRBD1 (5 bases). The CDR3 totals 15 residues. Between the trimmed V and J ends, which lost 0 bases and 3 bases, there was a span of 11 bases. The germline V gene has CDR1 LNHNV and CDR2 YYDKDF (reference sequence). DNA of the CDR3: TGTGCCACCAGCAGAGACAGGGTTCTGGAAGAGACCCAGTACTTC. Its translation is CATSRDRVLEETQYF. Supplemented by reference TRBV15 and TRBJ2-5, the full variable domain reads DAMVIQNPRYQVTQFGKPVTLSCSQTLNHNVMYWYQQKSSQAPKLLFHYYDKDFNNEADTPDNFQSRRPNTSFCFLDIRSPGLGDTAMYLCATSRDRVLEETQYFGPGTRLLVL.

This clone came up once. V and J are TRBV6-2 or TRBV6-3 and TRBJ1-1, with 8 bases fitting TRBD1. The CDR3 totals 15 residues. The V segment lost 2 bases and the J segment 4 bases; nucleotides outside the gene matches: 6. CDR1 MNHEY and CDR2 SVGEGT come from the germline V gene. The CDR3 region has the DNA TGTGCCAGCAGTTACCGGCAGGGGGCGTCCACTGAAGCTTTCTTT. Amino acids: CASSYRQGASTEAFF.

The CDR3 DNA reads TGTGCCAGCAGCTCTCCCGGGACTAGCGGGTTGCTCCCCTACGAGCAGTACTTC. It translates to CASSSPGTSGLLPYEQYF. The V and J genes are TRBV5-4 and TRBJ2-7, with 12 bases aligning to TRBD2. Germline V gives CDR1 SGHNT, CDR2 YYREEE (reference sequence). The CDR3 has 18 amino acids. The V gene end was trimmed by 3 bases and the J gene end by 2 bases; junction bases not matched to a gene: 12.

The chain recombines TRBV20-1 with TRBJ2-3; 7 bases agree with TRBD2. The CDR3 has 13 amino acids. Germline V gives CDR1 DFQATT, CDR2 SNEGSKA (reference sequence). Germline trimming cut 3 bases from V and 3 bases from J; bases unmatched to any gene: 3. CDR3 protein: CSASREETDTQYF. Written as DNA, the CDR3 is TGCAGTGCTAGTCGGGAGGAAACAGATACGCAGTATTTT.

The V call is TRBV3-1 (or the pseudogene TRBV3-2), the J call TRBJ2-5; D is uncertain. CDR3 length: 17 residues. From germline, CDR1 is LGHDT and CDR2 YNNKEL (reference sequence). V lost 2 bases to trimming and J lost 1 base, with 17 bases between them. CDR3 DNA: TGTGCCAGCAGCCAACCACTAAGGTTTCTATCCCAAGAGACCCAGTACTTC. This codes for CASSQPLRFLSQETQYF.

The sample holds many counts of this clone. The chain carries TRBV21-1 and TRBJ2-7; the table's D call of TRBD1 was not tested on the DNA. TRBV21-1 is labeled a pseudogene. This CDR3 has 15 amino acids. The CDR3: CASSNCRGLSDEQYF. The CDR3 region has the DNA TGTGCCAGCAGCAACTGCAGGGGGCTATCGGACGAGCAGTACTTC.

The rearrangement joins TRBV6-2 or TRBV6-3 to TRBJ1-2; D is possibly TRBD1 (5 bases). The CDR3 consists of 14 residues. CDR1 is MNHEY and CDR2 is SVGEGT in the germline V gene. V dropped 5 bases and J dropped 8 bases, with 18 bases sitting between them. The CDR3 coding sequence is TGTGCCAGCAGTCAATTGACAGTTCCTTTCGGCTACACCTTC. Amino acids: CASSQLTVPFGYTF.